Following are 2 T cell receptor beta chains from one sample sequenced in a study of cytomegalovirus exposure and HLA in healthy donors (dated by TCRdb to 2015 to 2018). Receptor amplification or capture employed the immunoSEQ multiplex PCR assay. The immuneACCESS repertoire file appears here via TCRdb, limited to in-frame rearrangements. These files lack a portion of the clones; in checked studies, under half of the deficit traces to unresolved V genes, and the cause of the others is not known. In this sample the table shows 200,000 to 250,000 clones, 65% to 85% of which occur a single time. Around an eighth of the sample is in the top ten clones. The specimen was PBMCs. Every receptor here comes from a woman aged 30 to 39 in good health and CMV-seropositive.

This rearrangement joins TRBV21-1 to TRBJ2-7; the D call of TRBD2 is as the table states it, not checked on the DNA. TRBV21-1 constitutes a pseudogene. This CDR3 has 18 amino acids. The CDR3 DNA is TGTGCCAGCAGCGGCTTAGGTAGCGGGATGATTTTCGTCTACGAGCAGTACTTC. Translating gives CASSGLGSGMIFVYEQYF.

V and J are TRBV7-9 and TRBJ2-3; 9 bases match TRBD2. The CDR3 loop spans 16 amino acids. After removal of 2 bases from V and 6 bases from J, the junction contained 9 bases not matched to a gene. CDR1 and CDR2 from the germline V gene are SEHNR and FQNEAQ (reference sequence). CDR3 region: CASSLTRRLAVDTQYF. The CDR3 nucleotides read TGTGCCAGCAGCTTAACCCGCCGACTAGCGGTCGATACGCAGTATTTT.